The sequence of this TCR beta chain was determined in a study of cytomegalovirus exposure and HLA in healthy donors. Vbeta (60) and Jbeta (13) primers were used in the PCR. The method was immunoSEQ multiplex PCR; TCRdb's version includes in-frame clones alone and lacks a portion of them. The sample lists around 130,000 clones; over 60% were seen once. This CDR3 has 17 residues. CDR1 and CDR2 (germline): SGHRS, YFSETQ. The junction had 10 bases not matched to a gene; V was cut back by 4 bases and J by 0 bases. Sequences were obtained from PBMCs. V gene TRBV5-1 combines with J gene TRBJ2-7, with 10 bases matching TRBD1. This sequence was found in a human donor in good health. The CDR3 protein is CASSRPGTGVSSYEQYF. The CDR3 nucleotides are TGCGCCAGCAGCCGTCCCGGGACAGGGGTCAGCTCCTACGAGCAGTACTTC.